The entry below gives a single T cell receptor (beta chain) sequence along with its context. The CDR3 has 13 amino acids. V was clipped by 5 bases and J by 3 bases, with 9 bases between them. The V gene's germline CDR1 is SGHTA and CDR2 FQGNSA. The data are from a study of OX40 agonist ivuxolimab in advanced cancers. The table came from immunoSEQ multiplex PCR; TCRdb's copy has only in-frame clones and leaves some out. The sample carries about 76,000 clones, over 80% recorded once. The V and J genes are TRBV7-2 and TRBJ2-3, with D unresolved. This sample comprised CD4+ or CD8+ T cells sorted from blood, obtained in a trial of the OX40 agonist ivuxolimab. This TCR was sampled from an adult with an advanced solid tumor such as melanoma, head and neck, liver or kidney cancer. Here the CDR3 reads CASSPVRTDTQYF. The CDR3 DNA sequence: TGTGCCAGCAGCCCGGTGAGGACAGATACGCAGTATTTT.